The next 25 T cell receptor beta chains were all read from a single sample in a study of cytotoxic CD8 clonotypes in ibrutinib-treated CLL. Sequencing used immunoSEQ multiplex PCR; TCRdb keeps in-frame clones, though not all of them. Of around 20,000 clones detected, approximately 84% appear once; the ten largest clones hold 4.5% to 7%. The source material was PBMCs, sampled before ibrutinib treatment. These receptors were obtained from a human donor with chronic lymphocytic leukemia.

The chain recombines TRBV7-8 with TRBJ2-3; D is possibly TRBD1 (6 bases). The CDR3 consists of 14 residues. Trimming removed 1 base at V and 3 bases at J, with 8 bases between. Germline V gene data show CDR1 as SGHVS and CDR2 as FQNEAQ. The CDR3 sequence: CASSLEGGTDTQYF. The CDR3 DNA sequence: TGTGCCAGCAGCTTAGAAGGGGGAACAGATACGCAGTATTTT.

This clone appeared a few times. The rearrangement joins TRBV5-1 to TRBJ1-6; 8 positions agree with TRBD1. The CDR3 extends over 16 amino acids. Germline assignment: CDR1 SGHRS and CDR2 YFSETQ. V lost 0 bases and J lost 10; bases outside the gene matches: 9. CDR3 residues: CASSLGGQGALSPLHF. Here the CDR3 DNA reads TGCGCCAGCAGCTTGGGGGGCCAGGGGGCTTTGTCACCCCTCCACTTT. Full variable domain (missing parts from reference TRBV5-1 and TRBJ1-6): KAGVTQTPRYLIKTRGQQVTLSCSPISGHRSVSWYQQTPGQGLQFLFEYFSETQRNKGNFPGRFSGRQFSNSRSEMNVSTLELGDSALYLCASSLGGQGALSPLHFGNGTRLTVT.

V gene TRBV9 combines with J gene TRBJ1-4, with 8 bases fitting TRBD1. Germline V gene lookup returns CDR1 SGDLS and CDR2 YYNGEE. The length of the CDR3 is 15 residues. The junction had 8 bases not matched to a gene; V was cut back by 4 bases and J by 6 bases. The CDR3 DNA sequence: TGTGCCAGCAGCCCGGGACAGGTTTACGATGAAAAACTGTTTTTT. Its protein is CASSPGQVYDEKLFF.

V is TRBV27 and J is TRBJ1-2; 7 bases align to TRBD1. CDR1 is MNHEY and CDR2 is SMNVEV in the germline V gene (reference sequence). Trimming at V came to 6 bases and at J to 4 bases, leaving 11 bases not matched to a gene. The CDR3 runs to 15 residues. In DNA form, the CDR3 reads TGTGCCAGCAGAGCAGGGGGACGTTTGCGCTATGGCTACACCTTC. Encoded protein: CASRAGGRLRYGYTF.

This clone was seen just once. This sequence joins TRBV7-2 and TRBJ1-1; perhaps TRBD1 as D (5 bases). The CDR3 length is 15 residues. In germline, CDR1 is SGHTA, CDR2 FQGNSA. V was pared by 1 base and J by 5 bases, with 14 bases between. The CDR3 spells CASSLGAMGGTEAFF. The DNA for the CDR3 is TGTGCCAGCAGCTTAGGAGCCATGGGGGGGACTGAAGCTTTCTTT.

This clone was seen only once. The rearrangement joins TRBV6-6 to TRBJ1-2, with D possibly matching TRBD1 (6 bases). The V end was cut by 5 bases, the J end by 2 bases, with 12 bases between. CDR1 and CDR2 from the germline V gene are MNHNY and SVGAGI (reference sequence). CDR3 length: 14 residues. The CDR3 sequence: CASSDGQINYGYTF. The DNA of the CDR3 is TGTGCCAGCAGTGACGGACAGATCAACTATGGCTACACCTTC.

This chain links TRBV27 with TRBJ2-7, with D unresolved. The CDR3 sequence is 14 residues long. CDR1 and CDR2 from the germline V gene are MNHEY and SMNVEV (reference sequence). Trimming shortened V by 5 bases and J by 2 bases, and 13 bases separated the two germline ends. The CDR3 DNA reads TGTGCCAGCAGTAGGACGGATACTCCCTACGAGCAGTACTTC. Amino acids: CASSRTDTPYEQYF.

The chain has TRBV15 and TRBJ1-1; D is perhaps TRBD1 (5 bases). This CDR3 is 16 amino acids long. V lost 0 bases and J lost 6, with 17 bases in between. From germline, CDR1 is LNHNV and CDR2 YYDKDF (reference sequence). CDR3 DNA: TGTGCCACCAGCAGAGACAGGGTTTCGAGCCCTCCTGAAGCTTTCTTT. It is translated as CATSRDRVSSPPEAFF.

The chain uses TRBV30 and TRBJ2-3; 8 positions match TRBD1. CDR3 length: 14 residues. J lost 2 bases, V lost 8 bases, and 9 bases had no gene match. Looked up from germline, CDR1 is GTSNPN and CDR2 is SVGIG (reference sequence). The CDR3 loop is CAAHGTGNTDTQYF. CDR3 nucleotides: TGTGCCGCCCACGGGACAGGAAACACAGATACGCAGTATTTT. The full variable domain, with the rest looked up from reference TRBV30 and TRBJ2-3, is SQTIHQWPATLVQPVGSPLSLECTVEGTSNPNLYWYRQAAGRGLQLLFYSVGIGQISSEVPQNLSASRPQDRQFILSSKKLLLSDSGFYLCAAHGTGNTDTQYFGPGTRLTVL.

The chain has TRBV5-6 and TRBJ1-2, with 8 bases that match TRBD1. The ends lost 5 bases at V and 7 bases at J; junction bases unmatched: 7. The CDR3 is 13 residues long. The V gene's germline CDR1 is SGHDT and CDR2 YYEEEE. The CDR3 coding sequence is TGTGCCAGCAGGTCAAGGACAGGGAGTGGCTACACCTTC. It translates to CASRSRTGSGYTF. The full variable domain, its missing parts supplied by reference TRBV5-6 and TRBJ1-2, is DAGVTQSPTHLIKTRGQQVTLRCSPKSGHDTVSWYQQALGQGPQFIFQYYEEEERQRGNFPDRFSGHQFPNYSSELNVNALLLGDSALYLCASRSRTGSGYTFGSGTRLTVV.

The V gene is TRBV6-6, the J gene TRBJ2-2; D is possibly TRBD2 (6 bases). This CDR3 is built from 14 residues. V lost 7 bases, J lost 5 bases, and 14 bases lay in between. The germline gives CDR1 MNHNY, CDR2 SVGAGI (reference sequence). CDR3 DNA: TGTGCCAGCACCCCCAGTGGGGGGACCGGGGAGCTGTTTTTT. Residues: CASTPSGGTGELFF.

This clone was counted between two and nine times. The chain employs TRBV28 and TRBJ2-3; D is tentatively TRBD1 or TRBD2 (6 bases each). Germline V gives CDR1 MDHEN, CDR2 SYDVKM. Trimming left V 3 bases short and J 6 bases short, with 10 bases between. The length of the CDR3 is 13 residues. This chain's CDR3 is CASSLGGFDTQYF. CDR3 DNA: TGTGCCAGCAGTTTGGGGGGCTTCGATACGCAGTATTTT. Combining the CDR3 with reference TRBV28 and TRBJ2-3 gives the whole variable domain DVKVTQSSRYLVKRTGEKVFLECVQDMDHENMFWYRQDPGLGLRLIYFSYDVKMKEKGDIPEGYSVSREKKERFSLILESASTNQTSMYLCASSLGGFDTQYFGPGTRLTVL.

The chain carries TRBV4-2 and TRBJ1-2; D is unclear. CDR1 is LGHNA and CDR2 is YNFKEQ in the germline V gene. Trimming shortened V by 1 base and J by 0 bases, and 9 bases separated the two germline ends. CDR3 length: 15 residues. CDR3 bases: TGTGCCAGCAGCCAAGCGGGTCCTTCTAACTATGGCTACACCTTC. It specifies CASSQAGPSNYGYTF.

The rearrangement joins TRBV30 to TRBJ2-3; TRBD2 is a possible D gene (5 bases). This CDR3 region has 15 residues. CDR1 is GTSNPN, CDR2 SVGIG, per germline (reference sequence). Trimming stripped 2 bases from V and 0 bases from J, with 12 bases between. The CDR3 region is CAWSNRAASTDTQYF. The CDR3 region has the DNA TGTGCCTGGAGTAATCGAGCGGCTAGCACAGATACGCAGTATTTT.

The chain couples TRBV27 to TRBJ2-5; D is unresolved. Germline V gives CDR1 MNHEY, CDR2 SMNVEV (reference sequence). The CDR3 is made up of 14 amino acids. Between the trimmed V and J ends, which lost 5 bases and 1 base, there was a span of 11 bases. For the CDR3, the DNA is TGTGCCAGCAGTCCCGGACGGGCCCAAGAGACCCAGTACTTC. Translating it yields CASSPGRAQETQYF.

The CDR3 protein is CASSLARTSGASSYEQYF. As DNA, the CDR3 is TGTGCCAGCAGCTTAGCGCGGACTAGCGGGGCCAGCTCCTACGAGCAGTACTTC. This rearrangement joins TRBV7-6 to TRBJ2-7; 12 nucleotides agree with TRBD2. The germline V gene has CDR1 SGHVS and CDR2 FNYEAQ. J gave up 0 bases and V 0 bases, and 6 bases lay outside the gene matches. This CDR3 has 18 residues.

V gene TRBV5-1 combines with J gene TRBJ2-7, with 8 bases that match TRBD1. Trimming at V came to 4 bases and at J to 7 bases, leaving 10 bases not matched to a gene. This CDR3 region has 14 residues. Germline CDR1 SGHRS, CDR2 YFSETQ. The CDR3 DNA reads as TGCGCCAGCAGCACCATGGACAGGGCGTATGAGCAGTACTTC. Protein: CASSTMDRAYEQYF.

This chain connects TRBV6-4 to TRBJ2-3, with 10 bases matching TRBD2. This CDR3 spans 16 amino acids. The V gene's germline CDR1 is MRHNA and CDR2 SNTAGT. The ends lost 4 bases at V and 1 base at J; junction bases unmatched: 5. CDR3 sequence (DNA): TGTGCCAGCAGTGTGTCAGCGGGGGGGCGCACAGATACGCAGTATTTT. Translating gives CASSVSAGGRTDTQYF.

The chain's CDR3 is CASGGQVFTGELFF. The CDR3 DNA is TGTGCCAGCGGGGGACAGGTGTTCACCGGGGAGCTGTTTTTT. V is TRBV9 and J is TRBJ2-2, with 8 bases identical to TRBD1. Losses at the gene ends were 7 bases for V and 4 bases for J; bases not matched to a gene: 6. Germline V CDR1 and CDR2: SGDLS, YYNGEE. This CDR3 contains 14 residues.

This clone was recorded only once. Other DNA sequences in the sample encode the same CDR3. This chain links TRBV28 with TRBJ2-1, with a tentative D call TRBD1 (6 bases). There are 18 residues in the CDR3. V was shortened by 7 bases and J by 4 bases, with 26 bases between the two germline ends. The germline V gene has CDR1 MDHEN and CDR2 SYDVKM. CDR3 sequence: CASNPLLFSDSSYNEQFF. CDR3 DNA: TGTGCCAGCAACCCGCTCCTGTTCTCGGACAGCTCATACAATGAGCAGTTCTTC.

V gene TRBV6-7 combines with J gene TRBJ2-2, with TRBD1 identical over 9 bases. TRBV6-7 is labeled an ORF, and its function is uncertain. Trimming removed 6 bases from V and 0 bases from J; junction bases left unmatched: 5. The length of the CDR3 is 16 residues. The CDR3 is CASSPRTGANTGELFF. CDR3 nucleotides: TGTGCCAGCAGCCCAAGGACAGGGGCGAACACCGGGGAGCTGTTTTTT.

V and J are TRBV7-9 and TRBJ1-6; maybe TRBD1 (5 bases). Between the trimmed V and J ends, which lost 4 bases and 4 bases, there was a span of 17 bases. Germline lookup yields CDR1 SEHNR and CDR2 FQNEAQ (reference sequence). This CDR3 is built from 17 residues. This CDR3 is CASSSTPDGAYNSPLHF. In nucleotides, the CDR3 is TGTGCCAGCAGCTCCACACCGGACGGGGCTTATAATTCACCCCTCCACTTT.

This clone turned up a few times. The chain links TRBV7-2 to TRBJ2-3; no firm D call. Germline V gene lookup returns CDR1 SGHTA and CDR2 FQGNSA. The V end lost 4 bases, the J end lost 5 bases, and 16 bases lay between the germline ends. The CDR3 contains 15 residues. The CDR3: CASSSPVGLGDTQYF. The CDR3 DNA is TGTGCCAGCAGCTCCCCGGTAGGCCTGGGAGATACGCAGTATTTT.

A word on this clone: Compared with germline, one end of the junction differs, possibly owing to a read error. As DNA, the CDR3 is TGTGCCAGCAGCTTTTGGGGGGGCCCCCCGCACTTC. It is translated as CASSFWGGPPHF. The rearrangement joins TRBV5-8 to TRBJ2-7; tentative D call: TRBD2 (7 bases). The CDR3 covers 12 residues. Germline CDR1 and CDR2: SGHTS and YDEGEE.

Relative to its sample, this clone is medium-sized (0.01 to 0.1%). The CDR3 here is CASSQQGSLNQPQHF. In DNA, the CDR3 is TGTGCCAGCAGCCAACAGGGGTCCCTCAATCAGCCCCAGCATTTT. The chain links TRBV28 to TRBJ1-5; 7 bases match TRBD1. The CDR3 covers 15 residues. J lost 3 bases, V lost 6 bases, and 8 bases had no gene match. Germline V gene sequence: CDR1 MDHEN, CDR2 SYDVKM.